The clone carrying this T cell receptor (beta chain) was seen ten or more times. Its antigen remains unknown. Via MiXCR, TCRdb re-called the reads, giving one row per CDR3 protein. The repertoire holds about 110,000 distinct CDR3 sequences, with less than 30% as singletons. This sample is drawn from a study of T cell repertoires in cytomegalovirus infection. The overall study: Public TCR beta signatures were indicative of both CMV infection and a matching HLA type.

With 5 bases removed from V and 0 bases from J, the gap between germline ends came to 16 bases. Germline V gene data show CDR1 as SGHTA and CDR2 as FQGNSA. The CDR3 is made up of 16 amino acids. Whole-study findings and limits: Accumulated public TCR beta family frequency recognized individuals carrying CMV together with the relevant HLA.

The receptor was derived from a human donor in good health (CMV status not recorded). Some clones in this sample may be carry-over from other donors' samples. The J gene is TRBJ2-5, the V gene TRBV7-2; D possibly corresponds to TRBD2 (5 bases). Sequencing used CD8+ T cells from cultured PBMCs, obtained from culture after CMV antigen stimulation. CDR3 amino acids: CASSLPDSMYQETQYF. The CDR3 DNA reads TGTGCCAGCAGCCTTCCGGACTCGATGTACCAAGAGACCCAGTACTTC.